The clone carrying this T cell receptor beta chain is a singleton in its sample. Its antigen is undetermined. This sample is part of a study of shared clonotypes between healthy human individuals. Study at large: Plates per donor: three CD4 naive, three CD4 memory, two CD8 naive, one CD8 memory. Notes on the study in general: Among the subsets, naive ones generally showed larger estimated richness than memory ones. Tissue TCR repertoires likely differ from these blood-only repertoires.

Naive CD8 cells comprised CD45RO-negative, CCR7-positively selected cells, excluding terminally differentiated effector memory CD45RA+ cells. Several immunoSEQ 96-well plates shared each subset's DNA, each plate a replicate. Libraries were prepared by immunoSEQ multiplex PCR; TCRdb keeps only in-frame clonotypes and omits some of them. The table lists about 2.2 million clones, around 93% of them singletons. Trimming at V came to 7 bases and at J to 1 base, leaving 3 bases not matched to a gene. The germline V gene encodes CDR1 LNHDA and CDR2 SQIVND (reference sequence). The CDR3 loop spans 14 amino acids.

Source material: naive CD8+ T cells from PBMCs. This chain links TRBV19 with TRBJ2-2; TRBD1 matches 7 bases. This sequence originates from a young man in good health. Some clones in this sample may be carry-over from other donors' samples. In DNA form, the CDR3 reads TGTGCCAGTAAGAGACAGGGGAACACCGGGGAGCTGTTTTTT. Translating gives CASKRQGNTGELFF.